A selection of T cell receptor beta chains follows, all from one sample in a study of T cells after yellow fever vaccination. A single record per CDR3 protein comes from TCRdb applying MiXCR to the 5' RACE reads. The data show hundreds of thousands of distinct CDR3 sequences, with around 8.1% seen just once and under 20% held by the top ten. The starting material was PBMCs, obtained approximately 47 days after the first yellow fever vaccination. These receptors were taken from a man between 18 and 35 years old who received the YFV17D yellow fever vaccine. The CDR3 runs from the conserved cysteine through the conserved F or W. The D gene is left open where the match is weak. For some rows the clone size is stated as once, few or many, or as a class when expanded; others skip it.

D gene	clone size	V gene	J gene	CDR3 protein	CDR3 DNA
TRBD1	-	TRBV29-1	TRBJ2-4	CSVTGVKNIQYF	TGCAGCGTCACAGGGGTGAAAAACATTCAGTACTTC
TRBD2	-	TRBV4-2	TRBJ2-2	CASSPTSGGLGELFF	TGTGCCAGCAGCCCGACTAGCGGGGGGCTCGGGGAGCTGTTTTTT
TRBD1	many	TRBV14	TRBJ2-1	CASSQEQGAYNEQFF	TGTGCCAGCAGCCAAGAACAGGGGGCATACAATGAGCAGTTCTTC
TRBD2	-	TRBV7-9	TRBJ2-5	CASSAGGGVTQYF	TGTGCCAGCAGCGCGGGGGGGGGAGTGACCCAGTACTTC
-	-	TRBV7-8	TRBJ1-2	CASSPQTDGYTF	TGTGCCAGCAGCCCCCAGACAGATGGCTACACCTTC
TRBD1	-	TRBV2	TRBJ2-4	CASCFEGRGGQPRGIQYF	TGTGCCAGCTGTTTTGAGGGGCGAGGGGGCCAACCCAGGGGCATTCAGTACTTC
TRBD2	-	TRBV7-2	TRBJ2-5	CASSIWTSGLRTQYF	TGTGCCAGCAGCATTTGGACTAGCGGGTTACGGACCCAGTACTTC
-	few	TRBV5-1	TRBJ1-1	CASSSLVGQGRPETFF	TGCGCCAGCAGCTCGCTGGTGGGGCAGGGACGACCCGAGACTTTCTTT
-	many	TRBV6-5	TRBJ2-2	CASSCPLSRDRELFF	TGTGCCAGCAGTTGCCCGCTGAGCCGGGACAGGGAGCTGTTTTTT
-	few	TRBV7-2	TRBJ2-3	CASSLRAGASTDTQYF	TGTGCCAGCAGCTTAAGGGCCGGGGCTAGCACAGATACGCAGTATTTT
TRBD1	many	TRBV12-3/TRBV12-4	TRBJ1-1	CASSGTGDTEAFF	TGTGCCAGCAGCGGGACAGGGGACACTGAAGCTTTCTTT
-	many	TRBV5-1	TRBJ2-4	CASSFAQGPLAKNIQYF	TGCGCCAGCAGCTTTGCCCAGGGACCTCTAGCCAAAAACATTCAGTACTTC
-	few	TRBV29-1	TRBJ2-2	CSVDSGNTGELFF	TGCAGCGTTGACTCCGGGAACACCGGGGAGCTGTTTTTT
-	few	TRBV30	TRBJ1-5	CAWSFRAGVQPQHF	TGTGCCTGGAGTTTCCGGGCAGGGGTTCAGCCCCAGCATTTT
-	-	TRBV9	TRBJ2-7	CASSVADLPSYEQYF	TGTGCCAGCAGCGTAGCAGACCTTCCGTCGTACGAGCAGTACTTC
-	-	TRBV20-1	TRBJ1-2	CRPADPDYGYTF	TGCAGGCCGGCCGATCCAGACTATGGCTACACCTTC
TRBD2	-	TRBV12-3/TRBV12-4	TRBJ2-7	CASSLGGNDEQYF	TGTGCCAGCAGTTTGGGGGGGAATGACGAGCAGTACTTC
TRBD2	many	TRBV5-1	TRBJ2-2	CASSRPVAGHTGELFF	TGCGCCAGCAGCCGCCCAGTAGCGGGGCACACCGGGGAGCTGTTTTTT
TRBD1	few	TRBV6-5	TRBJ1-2	CASSYSTPTGDGYTF	TGTGCCAGCAGTTACTCAACCCCCACAGGGGACGGCTACACCTTC
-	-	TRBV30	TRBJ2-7	CAWSVNGPYEQYF	TGTGCCTGGAGTGTAAACGGACCCTACGAGCAGTACTTC
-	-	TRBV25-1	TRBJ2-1	CASSESYGEQFF	TGTGCCAGCAGTGAATCATACGGTGAGCAGTTCTTC
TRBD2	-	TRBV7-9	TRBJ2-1	CASSLVGLAGGRDEQFF	TGTGCCAGCAGCTTAGTCGGACTAGCGGGGGGGCGGGATGAGCAGTTCTTC
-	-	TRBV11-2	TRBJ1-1	CASSWNSYGNTEAFF	TGTGCCAGCAGCTGGAACAGTTACGGGAACACTGAAGCTTTCTTT
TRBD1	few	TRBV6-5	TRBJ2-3	CASSSGTGSLADTQYF	TGTGCCAGCAGTTCCGGGACAGGGAGTCTAGCAGATACGCAGTATTTT
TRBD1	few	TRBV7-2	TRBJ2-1	CASRRPGQLNEQFF	TGTGCCAGCAGGAGACCGGGACAGTTAAATGAGCAGTTCTTC
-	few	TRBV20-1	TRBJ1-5	CSARSGGGNQPQHF	TGCAGTGCTAGAAGTGGCGGTGGGAATCAGCCCCAGCATTTT
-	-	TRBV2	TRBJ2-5	CASRDDQETQYF	TGTGCCAGCAGGGACGATCAAGAGACCCAGTACTTC
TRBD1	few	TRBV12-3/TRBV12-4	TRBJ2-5	CASTPGQQETQYF	TGTGCCAGCACCCCGGGACAGCAAGAGACCCAGTACTTC
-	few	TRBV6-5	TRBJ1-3	CASSYSLQGSGNTIYF	TGTGCCAGCAGTTACTCATTACAGGGCTCTGGAAACACCATATATTTT
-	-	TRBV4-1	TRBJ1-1	CASSQVVSKMGPEAFF	TGCGCCAGCAGCCAAGTCGTTTCAAAGATGGGACCTGAAGCTTTCTTT
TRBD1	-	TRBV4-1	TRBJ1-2	CASSQRQGARNGYTF	TGCGCCAGCAGCCAGAGACAGGGGGCGCGGAACGGCTACACCTTC
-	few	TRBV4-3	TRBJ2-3	CASSQVISSTKRF	TGCGCCAGCAGCCAGGTTATCTCCTCGACAAAGCGATTT
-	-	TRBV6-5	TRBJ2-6	CASSSPTASGANVLTF	TGTGCCAGCAGTTCCCCAACAGCCTCTGGGGCCAACGTCCTGACTTTC
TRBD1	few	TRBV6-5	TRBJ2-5	CASSYSAGTGGETQYF	TGTGCCAGCAGTTACTCGGCCGGGACAGGGGGGGAGACCCAGTACTTC
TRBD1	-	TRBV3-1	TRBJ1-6	CASSQQTGSNSPLHF	TGTGCCAGCAGCCAGCAGACAGGGAGTAATTCACCCCTCCACTTT
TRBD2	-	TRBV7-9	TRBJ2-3	CASTITAGEMNTQYF	TGTGCCAGCACCATAACAGCGGGGGAGATGAATACGCAGTATTTT
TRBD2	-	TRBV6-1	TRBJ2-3	CASVAGGRQDTQYF	TGTGCCAGTGTAGCGGGGGGGCGTCAAGATACGCAGTATTTT
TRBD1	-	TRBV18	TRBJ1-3	CASSPGQFAGNTIYF	TGTGCCAGCTCACCGGGACAGTTCGCCGGAAACACCATATATTTT
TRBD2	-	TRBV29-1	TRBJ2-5	CSVQGLAGGETQYF	TGCAGCGTTCAGGGCCTAGCGGGAGGAGAGACCCAGTACTTC
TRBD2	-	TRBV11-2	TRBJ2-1	CASSLGGLAGGQVVNEQFF	TGTGCCAGCAGCCTAGGGGGACTAGCGGGGGGGCAGGTAGTTAATGAGCAGTTCTTC